A selection of T cell receptor beta chains follows, all from one sample in a study of blood T cell repertoires in COVID-19. Sequencing was performed with immunoSEQ multiplex PCR; in TCRdb, only in-frame clones are kept and a portion is missing. The sample gives 250,000 or so clones, approximately 90% of which show up once; around 2.5% is in the top ten. Sample: PBMCs or T cells enriched from blood (not recorded which). These receptors were taken from a woman aged 35 to 49 with acute COVID-19. Each CDR3 is given with its conserved first and last residue. D genes are given only for firm matches. Size tells how often a clone was seen (once, few, many) or the class of an expanded clone, and some rows leave it out.

J,size,D,V,DNA,CDR3
TRBJ1-2,.,TRBD1,TRBV5-5,TGTGCCAGCAGCTTAGCTCCGGGACAGGGGAACTATGGCTACACCTTC,CASSLAPGQGNYGYTF
TRBJ1-1,.,.,TRBV29-1,TGCAGCGGGGGGGACATGAGGAACACTGAAGCTTTCTTT,CSGGDMRNTEAFF
TRBJ2-1,.,.,TRBV3-1/TRBV3-2,TGTGCCAGCAGCCCTGGCGGTTTCTCCTACAATGAGCAGTTCTTC,CASSPGGFSYNEQFF
TRBJ1-2,.,.,TRBV28,TGTGCCAGCACCGACGGGGGGGCGAACTATGGCTACACCTTC,CASTDGGANYGYTF
TRBJ2-2,.,TRBD1,TRBV10-1,TGCGCCAGCAGTGAGAGGGACAGGGGCGCCGGGGAGCTGTTTTTT,CASSERDRGAGELFF
TRBJ2-5,.,.,TRBV11-2,TGTGCCAGCAGCGGCGGACAGGGAGGGGGAGAGACCCAGTACTTC,CASSGGQGGGETQYF
TRBJ2-5,.,.,TRBV5-6,TGTGCCAGCAGCTTGGTTTCAGAAGAGACCCAGTACTTC,CASSLVSEETQYF
TRBJ2-1,.,TRBD1,TRBV10-3,TGTGCCACACAGGGGGCGGTTGAGCAGTTCTTC,CATQGAVEQFF
TRBJ2-7,.,TRBD1,TRBV5-1,TGCGCCAGCAGCAGAGGAGGGACAGGGGACTACGAGCAGTACTTC,CASSRGGTGDYEQYF
TRBJ2-1,.,.,TRBV7-9,TGTGCCAGCAGCGTCGGACATGCGAGCTCCTACAATGAGCAGTTCTTC,CASSVGHASSYNEQFF
TRBJ2-6,.,.,TRBV18,TGTGCCAGCTCACCACCCAGGGGCTCTGGGGCCAACGTCCTGACTTTC,CASSPPRGSGANVLTF
TRBJ2-5,.,TRBD2,TRBV12-3/TRBV12-4,TGTGCCAGCAGTTTCTGGGGGGGAGAGACCCAGTACTTC,CASSFWGGETQYF
TRBJ2-1,.,TRBD2,TRBV11-3,TGTGCCAGCAGCTTGAGGACTAGCGCCGTATATGAGCAGTTCTTC,CASSLRTSAVYEQFF
TRBJ2-5,.,.,TRBV12-3/TRBV12-4,TGTGCCAGCAGTTTATTGGGGCCCGGGACCCAGTACTTC,CASSLLGPGTQYF
TRBJ2-3,.,.,TRBV29-1,TGCAGCGTTCTTCCCTCCTCGGAGGGAGATACGCAGTATTTT,CSVLPSSEGDTQYF
TRBJ1-1,.,.,TRBV30,TGTGCCTGGAGAGGGGCAGGTATGAACACTGAAGCTTTCTTT,CAWRGAGMNTEAFF
TRBJ2-7,few,TRBD2,TRBV25-1,TGTGCCAGCAGGGGGGGGTCCTACGAGCAGTACTTC,CASRGGSYEQYF
TRBJ2-3,.,TRBD1,TRBV29-1,TGCAGCGTTTCTGACAGGGGGGGAATAGATACGCAGTATTTT,CSVSDRGGIDTQYF
TRBJ2-1,.,.,TRBV7-9,TGTGCCAGCAGCTTAGCGCCCCGGGTCGGAAATGAGCAGTTCTTC,CASSLAPRVGNEQFF
TRBJ1-1,.,TRBD1,TRBV5-4,TGTGCCAGCAGCTGGGGACAGGGGGACACTGAAGCTTTCTTT,CASSWGQGDTEAFF
TRBJ2-1,.,.,TRBV24-1,TGTGCCACCAGTGATTTTGCCGGGGGATCCTACAATGAGCAGTTCTTC,CATSDFAGGSYNEQFF
TRBJ1-2,.,TRBD1,TRBV4-2,TGTGCCAGCAGCCAAGTAACAGGGGGAAGCTATGGCTACACCTTC,CASSQVTGGSYGYTF
TRBJ2-2,.,.,TRBV6-5,TGTGCCAGCAGTCCGGGTGTGTCGAACACCGGGGAGCTGTTTTTT,CASSPGVSNTGELFF
TRBJ2-1,.,TRBD2,TRBV19,TGTGCCAGTAGGAAGACTAGCGGAAACTACAATGAGCAGTTCTTC,CASRKTSGNYNEQFF
TRBJ1-3,.,TRBD1,TRBV3-1/TRBV3-2,TGTGCCAGCAGCCAACGGACAGGGCTCATTGGAAACACCATATATTTT,CASSQRTGLIGNTIYF
TRBJ1-3,.,.,TRBV12-5,TGTGCTAGTGGTTTGGGCCTGGACTGGTACTCTGGAAACACCATATATTTT,CASGLGLDWYSGNTIYF
TRBJ1-2,.,.,TRBV30,TGTGCCTGGAGTGTACGGCGGGGCGGTGGCTATGGCTACACCTTC,CAWSVRRGGGYGYTF
TRBJ1-4,.,.,TRBV5-4,TGTGCCAGCAGCTCCGGGATCAAATCCTCTAATGAAAAACTGTTTTTT,CASSSGIKSSNEKLFF
TRBJ2-1,.,TRBD2,TRBV4-3,TGCGCCAGCAGCCAGCTAGCGGGAGGTCTCGATGAGCAGTTCTTC,CASSQLAGGLDEQFF
TRBJ1-1,.,.,TRBV6-5,TGTGCCAGCAACGTATGGCAGAACACTGAAGCTTTCTTT,CASNVWQNTEAFF
TRBJ1-6,.,.,TRBV9,TGTGCCAGCAGCGTAGCGGTATCTTCACCCCTCCACTTT,CASSVAVSSPLHF
TRBJ1-3,.,.,TRBV19,TGTGCCAGTAACCCGAGGGATTTGGCTGGAAACACCATATATTTT,CASNPRDLAGNTIYF
TRBJ2-7,.,.,TRBV18,TGTGCCAGCTCACCACGAGGGGGGGTCGCCCCTTGGGAGCAGTACTTC,CASSPRGGVAPWEQYF
TRBJ2-7,.,TRBD2,TRBV19,TGTGCCAGTAGTACCCAACTAGCGGGAGAGCAGTACTTC,CASSTQLAGEQYF
TRBJ2-7,.,TRBD1,TRBV4-3,TGCGCCAGCAGCCTACGGGACAGGGGTCCCTACGAGCAGTACTTC,CASSLRDRGPYEQYF
TRBJ2-1,.,.,TRBV29-1,TGCAGCGTTGAAGCATACAGGGACAATGAGCAGTTCTTC,CSVEAYRDNEQFF
TRBJ1-3,.,.,TRBV5-6,TGTGCCAGCAGCTTGTACAGGTTTAGTGGAAACACCATATATTTT,CASSLYRFSGNTIYF
TRBJ2-5,.,TRBD2,TRBV7-2,TGTGCCAGCAGCTTAGGGTTAGCGGGGGGCCGGAGGGAGACCCAGTACTTC,CASSLGLAGGRRETQYF
TRBJ1-1,.,.,TRBV30,TGTGCCTGGAGTGCACTACAGGGTCTGAACACTGAAGCTTTCTTT,CAWSALQGLNTEAFF
TRBJ1-4,.,.,TRBV21-1,TGTGCCAGCAGCAAAGCGCGAAGACAGGCGACTAATGAAAAACTGTTTTTT,CASSKARRQATNEKLFF
TRBJ1-5,.,.,TRBV10-3,TGTGCCATCAGTGAGTCAAAAGGGGAAAATCAGCCCCAGCATTTT,CAISESKGENQPQHF